What follows are 25 T cell receptor beta chains derived from one specimen sequenced in a study of PD-L1 blockade in urothelial cancer. Assay used: immunoSEQ multiplex PCR; TCRdb lists only in-frame clones, some missing. The sample lists 85,000 to 130,000 clones; around 93% were seen once. The sample was PBMCs, taken around atezolizumab (anti-PD-L1) treatment. Receptors were obtained from a woman aged 80 or over with urothelial cancer.

The chain is built from TRBV7-3 and TRBJ2-2, with 9 nucleotides matching TRBD2. The length of the CDR3 is 16 residues. Germline V gives CDR1 SGHTA, CDR2 FQGTGA. Trimming removed 3 bases from V and 6 bases from J; junction bases left unmatched: 8. The CDR3 region is CASSLVAGVKSGELFF. The CDR3 DNA sequence: TGTGCCAGCAGCTTGGTAGCGGGAGTAAAGTCCGGGGAGCTGTTTTTT.

This clone was detected once. The gene calls are TRBV15 and TRBJ1-2; 8 bases line up with TRBD1. Germline loops: CDR1 LNHNV, CDR2 YYDKDF (reference sequence). CDR3 length: 16 residues. Germline trimming cut 4 bases from V and 5 bases from J; bases unmatched to any gene: 12. Here the CDR3 reads CATSKKTGEIKYGYTF. The CDR3 DNA reads as TGTGCCACCAGCAAGAAGACAGGGGAAATAAAGTATGGCTACACCTTC. Variable domain in full (rest from reference TRBV15 and TRBJ1-2): DAMVIQNPRYQVTQFGKPVTLSCSQTLNHNVMYWYQQKSSQAPKLLFHYYDKDFNNEADTPDNFQSRRPNTSFCFLDIRSPGLGDTAMYLCATSKKTGEIKYGYTFGSGTRLTVV.

Turning to this clone: Additional DNA sequences in this sample encode the identical CDR3. The V call is TRBV5-1, the J call TRBJ2-7, with TRBD1 as a possible D gene (7 bases). Germline CDR1 is SGHRS and CDR2 is YFSETQ. The CDR3 covers 14 residues. The germline V and J ends were trimmed by 4 bases and 1 base, with 12 bases remaining between them. The CDR3 DNA sequence: TGCGCCAGCAGCCCGACAGGGACTTCCTACGAGCAGTACTTC. Its protein product is CASSPTGTSYEQYF.

The chain recombines TRBV28 with TRBJ2-5, with D perhaps TRBD2 (5 bases). The CDR3 has 15 amino acids. Germline CDR1 reads MDHEN; CDR2 reads SYDVKM. Trimming shortened V by 5 bases and J by 5 bases, and 18 bases separated the two germline ends. The CDR3 loop is CASSPVGLREETQYF. The CDR3 bases are TGTGCCAGCAGTCCTGTAGGCCTAAGGGAGGAGACCCAGTACTTC.

V and J are TRBV5-1 and TRBJ1-3; TRBD1 matches 7 bases. Germline CDR1 SGHRS, CDR2 YFSETQ. Trimming took 4 bases from V and 0 from J; bases not matched to a gene: 7. The CDR3 has 16 amino acids. As DNA, the CDR3 is TGCGCCAGCAGCATCGGGACAGCCAACTCTGGAAACACCATATATTTT. It codes for CASSIGTANSGNTIYF.

The chain has TRBV30 and TRBJ1-1, with 10 bases fitting TRBD1. CDR1 GTSNPN and CDR2 SVGIG come from the germline V gene (reference sequence). The CDR3 is 12 amino acids. J was trimmed by 5 bases and V by 8 bases; bases with no gene match: 5. This CDR3 reads CAGDRGITEAFF. Here the CDR3 DNA reads TGTGCCGGGGACAGGGGAATTACTGAAGCTTTCTTT.

The rearrangement uses TRBV5-4 and TRBJ1-1; unclear D gene. Germline-derived CDR1 and CDR2 are SGHNT and YYREEE (reference sequence). V was pared by 3 bases and J by 2 bases, with 23 bases between. The CDR3 loop spans 18 amino acids. The CDR3 DNA follows: TGTGCCAGCAGCTCACCGCGGGGTTCTGACTGGGTTAACACTGAAGCTTTCTTT. Encoded protein: CASSSPRGSDWVNTEAFF.

The chain uses TRBV6-1 and TRBJ2-7, with 13 positions matching TRBD2. V gave up 1 base and J gave up 4 bases; unmatched junction bases: 10. The CDR3 totals 18 residues. Per germline, CDR1 MNHNS and CDR2 SASEGT. Here the CDR3 DNA reads TGTGCCAGCAGTGAAGGACTAGCGGGAGGAGGGTTAAGGTACGAGCAGTACTTC. It translates to CASSEGLAGGGLRYEQYF.

The chain employs TRBV6-1 and TRBJ2-3, with a weak D call TRBD2 (7 bases). This CDR3 is 16 amino acids long. The germline CDR1 and CDR2 sequences are MNHNS and SASEGT. Trimming cost V 0 bases and J 2 bases, with 12 bases left between them. The CDR3, as DNA: TGTGCCAGCAGTGAAGCTACAGGGAGGGCCACAGATACGCAGTATTTT. Its translation: CASSEATGRATDTQYF.

This rearrangement joins TRBV30 to TRBJ2-2; the match to TRBD2 covers 9 bases. The CDR3 sequence is 20 residues long. Germline V CDR1 and CDR2: GTSNPN, SVGIG (reference sequence). V was clipped by 0 bases and J by 4 bases; unmatched bases: 18. CDR3 in amino acids: CAWSVHRRASGIRGTGELFF. CDR3 nucleotide sequence: TGTGCCTGGAGTGTACATCGTCGGGCTAGCGGGATTCGGGGCACCGGGGAGCTGTTTTTT.

The chain couples TRBV6-1 to TRBJ2-5, with D possibly TRBD2 on 5 matching bases. The ends were cut back, 2 bases at V and 7 bases at J, with 17 bases in the middle. CDR1 is MNHNS and CDR2 is SASEGT in the germline V gene. The CDR3 contains 15 residues. The CDR3 region has the DNA TGTGCCAGCAGTGAATTTCGGGATTTCGCGGGGACCCAGTACTTC. This encodes CASSEFRDFAGTQYF.

This chain uses TRBV11-2 with TRBJ1-2, with 10 bases that match TRBD1. From germline, CDR1 is SGHAT and CDR2 FQNNGV. Trimming took 5 bases from V and 6 from J; bases not matched to a gene: 3. The CDR3 spans 13 residues. The CDR3 DNA follows: TGTGCCAGCAGCAAGACAGGGGGCGATGGCTACACCTTC. This gives the protein CASSKTGGDGYTF.

V usage is TRBV23-1 and J usage is TRBJ1-3, with 7 nucleotides matching TRBD1. TRBV23-1 is labeled an ORF, and its function is uncertain. The V segment lost 3 bases and the J segment 7 bases; nucleotides outside the gene matches: 15. The CDR3 contains 17 residues. The CDR3 nucleotides are TGCGCCAGCAGTCATCCACCGGGACAGAGGGAACGCAACACCATATATTTT. This sequence encodes CASSHPPGQRERNTIYF.

V usage is TRBV6-6 and J usage is TRBJ2-1; D unresolved. The CDR3 is made up of 11 amino acids. The germline V gene encodes CDR1 MNHNY and CDR2 SVGAGI (reference sequence). The V end lost 3 bases, the J end lost 5 bases, and 2 bases lay between the germline ends. CDR3 bases: TGTGCCAGCAGTTATAACAATGAGCAGTTCTTC. This codes for CASSYNNEQFF.

The chain links TRBV9 to TRBJ1-3, with no clear D. The CDR3 loop spans 14 amino acids. Germline V gene lookup returns CDR1 SGDLS and CDR2 YYNGEE. V lost 4 bases, J lost 0 bases, and 8 bases lay in between. CDR3 DNA sequence: TGTGCCAGCAGCCCCGGGGTCTCTGGAAACACCATATATTTT. Its translation is CASSPGVSGNTIYF.

This clone showed up just a few times. This chain uses TRBV5-4 with TRBJ2-7; possibly TRBD1 for D (6 bases). Germline CDR1 is SGHNT and CDR2 is YYREEE (reference sequence). V gave up 1 base and J gave up 3 bases, with 11 bases separating them. This CDR3 has 14 residues. For the CDR3, the DNA is TGTGCCAGCAGCTTGTCGGGGACAAGCTACGAGCAGTACTTC. Translation: CASSLSGTSYEQYF.

The CDR3 nucleotides are TGTGCCAGCAGCGCACGCCTCGAGGGTAGCGGCACAGATACGCAGTATTTT. Translating it yields CASSARLEGSGTDTQYF. The chain has TRBV9 and TRBJ2-3; TRBD2 might be the D (5 bases). Germline lookup yields CDR1 SGDLS and CDR2 YYNGEE. This CDR3 is built from 17 residues. The V end was cut by 3 bases, the J end by 1 base, with 18 bases between.

This chain uses TRBV5-4 with TRBJ1-2; 7 bases are shared with TRBD1. The germline V gene encodes CDR1 SGHNT and CDR2 YYREEE (reference sequence). Unmatched junction bases numbered 11, after V lost 5 bases and J lost 4 bases. This CDR3 has 15 residues. The CDR3 loop reads CASSLDRAVVYGYTF. DNA of the CDR3: TGTGCCAGCAGTCTTGACAGGGCTGTCGTCTATGGCTACACCTTC.

The chain carries TRBV2 and TRBJ1-3, with a tentative D call TRBD1 (6 bases). CDR3 length: 17 amino acids. Per germline, CDR1 SNHLY and CDR2 FYNNEI. V lost 2 bases and J lost 3, with 17 bases in between. CDR3 sequence: CASSEMGAGRVGNTIYF. CDR3 nucleotide sequence: TGTGCCAGCAGTGAAATGGGGGCAGGGAGGGTTGGAAACACCATATATTTT.

This sequence joins TRBV7-3 and TRBJ2-1, with D perhaps TRBD2 (6 bases). The germline CDR1 and CDR2 sequences are SGHTA and FQGTGA. CDR3 length: 15 amino acids. Trimming took off 1 base at V and 2 bases at J, with 9 bases between the two ends. The CDR3 sequence is CASSLRGGAYNEQFF. The DNA of the CDR3 is TGTGCCAGCAGCTTAAGGGGCGGGGCCTACAATGAGCAGTTCTTC.

The CDR3 DNA reads as TGTGCCAGCAGTGTTGCTAGGGGAACAAACACCGGGGAGCTGTTTTTT. Translation: CASSVARGTNTGELFF. The rearrangement links TRBV6-1 to TRBJ2-2, with a weak D call TRBD1 (5 bases). Germline assignment: CDR1 MNHNS and CDR2 SASEGT. The CDR3 sequence is 16 residues long. V dropped 4 bases and J dropped 2 bases, with 14 bases sitting between them.

The chain has TRBV4-2 and TRBJ1-2, with TRBD1 matching 7 bases. Germline CDR1 is LGHNA and CDR2 is YNFKEQ. The V gene end was trimmed by 0 bases and the J gene end by 6 bases; junction bases not matched to a gene: 7. The length of the CDR3 is 15 residues. The CDR3 DNA reads TGTGCCAGCAGCCAAGAAGTAGGCAGGGGGAATGGCTACACCTTC. Protein product: CASSQEVGRGNGYTF.

The chain has TRBV30 and TRBJ1-1, with D possibly TRBD1 on 5 matching bases. CDR1 is GTSNPN, CDR2 SVGIG, per germline (reference sequence). The CDR3 has 15 amino acids. The germline V and J ends were trimmed by 3 bases and 3 bases, with 17 bases remaining between them. The DNA of the CDR3 is TGTGCCTGGAGGACCGAAACAGGATGGGACACTGAAGCTTTCTTT. Residues: CAWRTETGWDTEAFF.

This clone has a single count. This chain links TRBV19 with TRBJ1-1; D unclear. CDR3 length: 14 amino acids. The germline V gene has CDR1 LNHDA and CDR2 SQIVND (reference sequence). V shed 6 bases and J shed 6 bases, with 17 bases lying between them. The CDR3 protein is CASSHYATGAEAFF. CDR3 nucleotide sequence: TGTGCCAGTAGCCATTACGCCACGGGAGCTGAAGCTTTCTTT.

Written as DNA, the CDR3 is TGTGCCAGCAGTGTAGACATATTGGCTGAAGCTTTCTTT. Translating gives CASSVDILAEAFF. The chain carries TRBV6-1 and TRBJ1-1; no reliable D call. Trimming removed 4 bases from V and 6 bases from J, with 12 bases in between. Germline V gene lookup returns CDR1 MNHNS and CDR2 SASEGT. CDR3 length equals 13 residues.